One sample yielded the 23 T cell receptor beta chains listed below, sequenced in a study of vaccination effects on CD4 cells after COVID-19. Their antigens are not known. This table comes from immunoSEQ multiplex PCR, and its TCRdb copy is limited to in-frame clones, with some not included. The sample contains some 50,000 clones, under 85% of which appear only once. Sequencing followed a ViraFEST assay step that expanded antigen-specific CD4+ T cells with viral peptide pools. Cells that had been cultured for 10 days were the source of isolated CD4+ T cells. As their vaccination, participants received two doses of either BNT162b2 or mRNA-1273. The sequencing here drew on CD4+ T cells from PBMCs cultured with HCoV-OC43 spike peptides, taken after COVID-19 vaccination. Sample subset: HCoV-OC43 spike overlapping peptide pool stimulation. The receptors derive from a human donor who received a COVID-19 vaccine.

This chain links TRBV19 with TRBJ2-3; D is uncertain. With 1 base removed from V and 3 bases from J, the gap between germline ends came to 11 bases. The CDR3 runs to 15 residues. CDR1 is LNHDA and CDR2 is SQIVND in the germline V gene (reference sequence). The CDR3 DNA is TGTGCCAGTAGTATAGGCGGCCAGGTTACAGATACGCAGTATTTT. Protein: CASSIGGQVTDTQYF.

The chain couples TRBV12-3 or TRBV12-4 to TRBJ1-2, with D unresolved. The CDR3 has 13 amino acids. The germline V and J ends were trimmed by 2 bases and 5 bases, with 9 bases remaining between them. The chain's CDR3 is CASSLLLGYGYTF. The CDR3 coding sequence is TGTGCCAGCAGTTTATTGCTCGGGTATGGCTACACCTTC.

This clone was counted once. This sequence joins TRBV5-6 and TRBJ2-1; a weak D match, TRBD2 (7 bases). The CDR3 has 15 amino acids. The germline gives CDR1 SGHDT, CDR2 YYEEEE. With 2 bases removed from V and 2 bases from J, the gap between germline ends came to 11 bases. CDR3 nucleotide sequence: TGTGCCAGCAGCTTTGGGGGGGGGCCCTACAATGAGCAGTTCTTC. Protein sequence: CASSFGGGPYNEQFF.

The V gene is TRBV18, the J gene TRBJ2-5; D gene uncertain. V was shortened by 0 bases and J by 5 bases, with 10 bases between the two germline ends. Germline V gene lookup returns CDR1 KGHSH and CDR2 LQKENI. The CDR3 length is 14 residues. The CDR3 region is CASSPPASMETQYF. CDR3 in DNA: TGTGCCAGCTCACCACCAGCGTCAATGGAGACCCAGTACTTC.

The chain is built from TRBV19 and TRBJ2-7; D gene ambiguous. Germline CDR1 and CDR2: LNHDA and SQIVND (reference sequence). CDR3 length: 13 residues. Trimming removed 4 bases from V and 7 bases from J, with 14 bases in between. DNA for the CDR3: TGTGCCAGTAGTACCCTGGGCCTTCGTGAGCAGTACTTC. Translated: CASSTLGLREQYF.

J is TRBJ2-3 and V is TRBV2, with D possibly TRBD2 on 5 matching bases. This CDR3 is built from 12 residues. Germline CDR1 reads SNHLY; CDR2 reads FYNNEI. Trimming shortened V by 3 bases and J by 9 bases, and 10 bases separated the two germline ends. The CDR3 is CASSERDRTQYF. In DNA, the CDR3 is TGTGCCAGCAGTGAGAGGGATCGCACGCAGTATTTT.

The J gene is TRBJ1-5, the V gene TRBV5-1; the match to TRBD1 covers 7 bases. The germline gives CDR1 SGHRS, CDR2 YFSETQ. After removal of 4 bases from V and 1 base from J, the junction contained 2 bases not matched to a gene. The CDR3 is made up of 14 amino acids. CDR3 coding DNA: TGCGCCAGCAGCCCGGGACAGAGCAATCAGCCCCAGCATTTT. Its protein product is CASSPGQSNQPQHF. Complete variable domain (other parts from reference TRBV5-1 and TRBJ1-5): KAGVTQTPRYLIKTRGQQVTLSCSPISGHRSVSWYQQTPGQGLQFLFEYFSETQRNKGNFPGRFSGRQFSNSRSEMNVSTLELGDSALYLCASSPGQSNQPQHFGDGTRLSIL.

This chain joins TRBV14 and TRBJ2-2, with D unclear. Trimming stripped 0 bases from V and 7 bases from J, with 6 bases between. This CDR3 is built from 13 residues. Germline V gene sequence: CDR1 SGHDN, CDR2 FVKESK. In DNA, the CDR3 is TGTGCCAGCAGCCAAGAGTTACTCGGGGAGCTGTTTTTT. Translating gives CASSQELLGELFF. Supplemented by reference TRBV14 and TRBJ2-2, the full variable domain reads EAGVTQFPSHSVIEKGQTVTLRCDPISGHDNLYWYRRVMGKEIKFLLHFVKESKQDESGMPNNRFLAERTGGTYSTLKVQPAELEDSGVYFCASSQELLGELFFGEGSRLTVL.

For the CDR3, the DNA is TGCAGCGTTTCCGACAGGGCAGGCGGCTACACCTTC. It encodes CSVSDRAGGYTF. The rearrangement joins TRBV29-1 to TRBJ1-2; 7 positions agree with TRBD1. The V and J ends lost 5 bases and 8 bases, in that order; junction bases with no gene match: 8. CDR1 SQVTM and CDR2 ANQGSEA come from the germline V gene. CDR3 length: 12 residues.

Only a few counts were recorded for this clone. The chain recombines TRBV5-1 with TRBJ2-1, with D perhaps matching TRBD1 (5 bases). The ends were cut back, 1 base at V and 6 bases at J, with 14 bases in the middle. Germline lookup yields CDR1 SGHRS and CDR2 YFSETQ. The CDR3 is made up of 15 amino acids. CDR3 nucleotides: TGCGCCAGCAGCTTGTCAATTACCCAGGGCAATGAGCAGTTCTTC. Amino acid sequence: CASSLSITQGNEQFF.

J is TRBJ1-3 and V is TRBV15, with a weak D call TRBD1 (5 bases). Germline V CDR1 and CDR2: LNHNV, YYDKDF (reference sequence). The CDR3 is 15 amino acids. Trimming shortened V by 0 bases and J by 4 bases, and 10 bases separated the two germline ends. The CDR3 nucleotides are TGTGCCACCAGCAGAGACAGGGTTTTCGGAAACACCATATATTTT. Translation gives CATSRDRVFGNTIYF.

The chain's CDR3 is CASHEGAYGYTF. CDR3 in DNA: TGTGCCAGCCACGAGGGGGCCTATGGCTACACCTTC. This sequence joins TRBV5-6 and TRBJ1-2; 7 bases line up with TRBD1. V trimming: 7 bases; J trimming: 4 bases; junction bases outside the gene matches: 4. Germline assignment: CDR1 SGHDT and CDR2 YYEEEE. The CDR3 is 12 residues long.

The chain joins TRBV19 to TRBJ2-1; 13 bases align to TRBD2. Germline loops: CDR1 LNHDA, CDR2 SQIVND (reference sequence). CDR3 length equals 17 residues. This CDR3 is CAAGTSGMWGSYNEQFF. Here the CDR3 DNA reads TGTGCTGCCGGGACTAGCGGGATGTGGGGGTCCTACAATGAGCAGTTCTTC.

This CDR3 reads CASSVLRDRGTYEQYF. CDR3 bases: TGTGCCAGCAGCGTCCTCCGGGACAGGGGGACGTACGAGCAGTACTTC. The rearrangement uses TRBV13 and TRBJ2-7, with 11 bases matching TRBD1. After removal of 5 bases from V and 4 bases from J, the junction contained 10 bases not matched to a gene. CDR3 size: 16 residues. CDR1 PRHDT and CDR2 FYEKMQ come from the germline V gene (reference sequence).

The chain recombines TRBV5-8 with TRBJ1-6, with D perhaps TRBD1 (6 bases). The CDR3 totals 15 residues. CDR1 is SGHTS, CDR2 YDEGEE, per germline. Trimming removed 0 bases at V and 7 bases at J, with 11 bases between. The CDR3 here is CASSLGGLRNSPLHF. The CDR3 nucleotides read TGTGCCAGCAGCTTGGGGGGGCTTAGAAATTCACCCCTCCACTTT.

The chain links TRBV4-1 to TRBJ1-1; TRBD1 matches at 10 bases. The CDR3 length is 15 residues. Trimming took 6 bases from V and 6 from J; bases not matched to a gene: 10. The germline gives CDR1 MGHRA, CDR2 YSYEKL. CDR3 region: CASRRTGGGRAEAFF. CDR3 in DNA: TGCGCCAGCAGGAGGACAGGGGGAGGACGCGCTGAAGCTTTCTTT.

This sequence joins TRBV28 and TRBJ2-5; D is tentatively TRBD1 or TRBD2 (5 bases each). Between the trimmed V and J ends, which lost 1 base and 4 bases, there was a span of 16 bases. Germline CDR1 and CDR2: MDHEN and SYDVKM. The CDR3 length is 16 residues. CDR3 sequence: CASSLSGLGESETQYF. CDR3 coding DNA: TGTGCCAGCAGTTTATCAGGTCTAGGGGAGTCAGAGACCCAGTACTTC.

The V gene is TRBV7-9, the J gene TRBJ1-1; tentatively, D is TRBD1 (5 bases). CDR3 length equals 11 residues. Germline V gene data show CDR1 as SEHNR and CDR2 as FQNEAQ (reference sequence). V lost 0 bases and J 12 bases, leaving 8 bases between the germline ends. This CDR3 reads CASSLAGTTFF. The CDR3 DNA sequence: TGTGCCAGCAGCTTAGCTGGGACGACTTTCTTT.

This clone was recorded once. The chain links TRBV7-8 to TRBJ1-5; TRBD1 agrees at 7 bases. The CDR3 loop spans 17 amino acids. V trimming: 4 bases; J trimming: 11 bases; junction bases outside the gene matches: 20. Germline V gene lookup returns CDR1 SGHVS and CDR2 FQNEAQ. The CDR3 coding sequence is TGTGCCAGCAGCTCGGAAAGGGACAGATCTATCCATCGAACCCAGCATTTT. It is translated as CASSSERDRSIHRTQHF.

The chain combines TRBV9 with TRBJ2-1; TRBD1 matches 9 bases. Trimming removed 1 base from V and 5 bases from J; junction bases left unmatched: 4. The CDR3 contains 15 residues. The germline CDR1 and CDR2 sequences are SGDLS and YYNGEE. CDR3 DNA: TGTGCCAGCAGCGTACTAACAGGGGGCAACAATGAGCAGTTCTTC. Translation: CASSVLTGGNNEQFF.

In its sample, this clone was seen a few times. This sequence joins TRBV10-3 and TRBJ2-1; 7 bases match TRBD1. The CDR3 covers 12 residues. The germline V gene has CDR1 ENHRY and CDR2 SYGVKD. After removal of 10 bases from V and 3 bases from J, the junction contained 3 bases not matched to a gene. DNA for the CDR3: TGTGCCACGTGGGACAGCTACAATGAGCAGTTCTTC. This translates into CATWDSYNEQFF.

This clone was observed a handful of times. This chain joins TRBV11-2 and TRBJ1-6; the D is unclear. Trimming shortened V by 4 bases and J by 2 bases, and 12 bases separated the two germline ends. The V gene's germline CDR1 is SGHAT and CDR2 FQNNGV. CDR3 length: 16 amino acids. CDR3 in amino acids: CASSSQTDPYNSPLHF. The CDR3 nucleotides read TGTGCCAGCAGCTCACAAACCGACCCCTATAATTCACCCCTCCACTTT.

The rearrangement joins TRBV19 to TRBJ1-2; 7 positions match TRBD1. Trimming at V came to 4 bases and at J to 2 bases, leaving 10 bases not matched to a gene. Germline V lookup: CDR1 LNHDA, CDR2 SQIVND (reference sequence). The CDR3 is made up of 16 amino acids. The DNA of the CDR3 is TGTGCCAGTAGTACGACAGGGAGTGCCCAAAACTATGGCTACACCTTC. It specifies CASSTTGSAQNYGYTF. Using reference TRBV19 and TRBJ1-2 for the parts outside the CDR3, the full variable domain is DGGITQSPKYLFRKEGQNVTLSCEQNLNHDAMYWYRQDPGQGLRLIYYSQIVNDFQKGDIAEGYSVSREKKESFPLTVTSAQKNPTAFYLCASSTTGSAQNYGYTFGSGTRLTVV.